One and the same sample provided the 8 T cell receptor beta chains below, sequenced in a study of patients and donors after allogeneic stem cell transplantation. Each CDR3 protein is one row after TCRdb ran MiXCR on the RT-PCR reads. The sample shows about 200,000 distinct CDR3 sequences, more than 35% of them seen only once. The sequencing input was blood, either unsorted or a sorted T cell fraction (not recorded which). The receptors were gathered from a human donor who was either an allogeneic HSCT recipient or a stem cell or donor lymphocyte infusion donor (not recorded which). It is not recorded whose cells these are; they may come from a transplant donor.

This clonotype was observed a handful of times. The CDR3 region is CASSFGQGWTEAFF. The CDR3, as DNA: TGCGCCAGCAGCTTCGGGCAGGGATGGACTGAAGCTTTCTTT. The chain uses TRBV5-1 and TRBJ1-1, with D perhaps TRBD1 (5 bases). Germline CDR1 and CDR2: SGHRS and YFSETQ. CDR3 size: 14 residues. The V and J ends lost 2 bases and 5 bases respectively, with 13 bases between them.

This clonotype was recorded a few times. The genes are TRBV20-1 and TRBJ1-1, with a possible D match to TRBD1 (5 bases). The CDR3 covers 12 residues. CDR1 is DFQATT, CDR2 SNEGSKA, per germline (reference sequence). Trimming removed 4 bases from V and 12 bases from J, with 18 bases in between. For the CDR3, the DNA is TGCAGTGCTATGAACAGGCCCGAAGAGACTTTCTTT. As protein: CSAMNRPEETFF.

The genes are TRBV9 and TRBJ1-5; no reliable D call. The ends were cut back, 0 bases at V and 3 bases at J, with 7 bases in the middle. The CDR3 extends over 14 amino acids. Per the germline V gene, CDR1 is SGDLS and CDR2 is YYNGEE. This CDR3 is CASSVGGINQPQHF. The CDR3 bases are TGTGCCAGCAGCGTAGGGGGTATCAATCAGCCCCAGCATTTT. Together with reference TRBV9 and TRBJ1-5, the CDR3 gives the full variable domain: DSGVTQTPKHLITATGQRVTLRCSPRSGDLSVYWYQQSLDQGLQFLIQYYNGEERAKGNILERFSAQQFPDLHSELNLSSLELGDSALYFCASSVGGINQPQHFGDGTRLSIL.

The chain couples TRBV5-1 to TRBJ2-1; D is perhaps TRBD1 (5 bases). The germline CDR1 and CDR2 sequences are SGHRS and YFSETQ. Trimming stripped 1 base from V and 8 bases from J, with 13 bases between. The length of the CDR3 is 14 residues. Here the CDR3 reads CASSLRAGKDEQFF. The CDR3 bases are TGCGCCAGCAGCTTGAGAGCAGGGAAGGATGAGCAGTTCTTC. The variable domain in full, completed from reference TRBV5-1 and TRBJ2-1, reads KAGVTQTPRYLIKTRGQQVTLSCSPISGHRSVSWYQQTPGQGLQFLFEYFSETQRNKGNFPGRFSGRQFSNSRSEMNVSTLELGDSALYLCASSLRAGKDEQFFGPGTRLTVL.

V gene TRBV6-5 combines with J gene TRBJ2-7, with TRBD1 identical over 9 bases. Looked up from germline, CDR1 is MNHEY and CDR2 is SVGAGI. The CDR3 has 16 amino acids. With V trimmed by 0 bases and J by 5 bases, 8 bases remained unmatched. CDR3 residues: CASSYSAGTGLNEQYF. DNA of the CDR3: TGTGCCAGCAGTTACTCAGCCGGGACAGGGTTAAACGAGCAGTACTTC.

This clonotype was seen more than once but under ten times. The chain combines TRBV10-3 with TRBJ1-4; tentatively, D is TRBD1 (5 bases). CDR3 length equals 14 residues. Trimming left V 3 bases short and J 7 bases short, with 12 bases between. Per germline, CDR1 ENHRY and CDR2 SYGVKD. The CDR3 coding sequence is TGTGCCATCAGTGAACCCAGGGTTGGTGAAAAACTGTTTTTT. Protein sequence: CAISEPRVGEKLFF.

The CDR3 here is CASSIAGGPTDTQYF. CDR3 DNA: TGTGCCAGCTCAATTGCGGGGGGGCCCACAGATACGCAGTATTTT. J is TRBJ2-3 and V is TRBV6-5, with 9 bases aligning to TRBD2. V trimming: 8 bases; J trimming: 2 bases; junction bases outside the gene matches: 8. CDR3 size: 15 residues. Germline CDR1 reads MNHEY; CDR2 reads SVGAGI.

This clonotype occurred a few times. V usage is TRBV7-3 and J usage is TRBJ1-1; D ambiguous. CDR1 and CDR2 (germline): SGHTA, FQGTGA. CDR3 length equals 14 residues. With 5 bases removed from V and 0 bases from J, the gap between germline ends came to 10 bases. The CDR3 loop reads CASSIGPMNTEAFF. DNA for the CDR3: TGTGCCAGCAGCATAGGGCCCATGAACACTGAAGCTTTCTTT.